Below are 18 T cell receptor beta chains sequenced from a single sample in a study of beta chain features in type 1 diabetes. Expressed TCRB transcripts were sequenced because the isolated RNA had all been reverse transcribed beforehand. The protocol was immunoSEQ multiplex PCR, while the TCRdb copy is restricted to in-frame clones and leaves out a portion. The data contain 330,000 or so clones, around 20% of them singletons. The sample consisted of naive CD4+ T cells from blood. These receptors all come from a woman aged 18-30 years in good health.

The sample holds a few counts of this clone. The chain recombines TRBV4-1 with TRBJ2-5; 11 bases are shared with TRBD1. The CDR3 length is 17 residues. Germline V CDR1 and CDR2: MGHRA, YSYEKL. J was trimmed by 14 bases and V by 0 bases; bases with no gene match: 17. This CDR3 reads CASSQERRGRTGGEPYF. CDR3 bases: TGCGCCAGCAGCCAAGAAAGGCGGGGCCGGACAGGGGGCGAGCCCTACTTC.

The chain has TRBV6-6 and TRBJ1-5; a possible D gene is TRBD1 (6 bases). V was shortened by 5 bases and J by 4 bases, with 15 bases between the two germline ends. This CDR3 is 15 amino acids long. Germline V gives CDR1 MNHNY, CDR2 SVGAGI (reference sequence). The CDR3 DNA reads TGTGCCAGCAGTCCCGGGGGGGGCTTAAATCAGCCCCAGCATTTT. It codes for CASSPGGGLNQPQHF.

This clone has only a few counts. The chain recombines TRBV4-2 with TRBJ2-7, with TRBD1 identical over 10 bases. Germline values: CDR1 LGHNA, CDR2 YNFKEQ. This CDR3 region has 16 residues. V was clipped by 1 base and J by 7 bases; unmatched bases: 10. The CDR3 sequence: CASSQVRGTGESEQYF. DNA for the CDR3: TGTGCCAGCAGCCAAGTAAGGGGGACAGGGGAGAGTGAGCAGTACTTC.

The J gene is TRBJ2-3, the V gene TRBV4-3; TRBD1 is a possible D gene (5 bases). From germline, CDR1 is LGHNA and CDR2 YSLEER. This CDR3 spans 14 amino acids. V was trimmed by 2 bases and J by 6 bases, leaving 12 bases between them. DNA for the CDR3: TGCGCCAGCAGCCAATTCACACCAGGGGATACGCAGTATTTT. It specifies CASSQFTPGDTQYF.

This clone was recorded a few times. At the DNA level, this CDR3 is encoded by other sequences in the same sample as well. This chain connects TRBV4-3 to TRBJ1-5, with 9 bases matching TRBD1. The CDR3 contains 15 residues. Losses at the gene ends were 3 bases for V and 1 base for J; bases not matched to a gene: 1. The germline gives CDR1 LGHNA, CDR2 YSLEER. The DNA for the CDR3 is TGCGCCAGCAGCCATGACAGGGGGAGCAATCAGCCCCAGCATTTT. Amino acid sequence: CASSHDRGSNQPQHF.

This chain connects TRBV21-1 to TRBJ2-1; no check of the table's D call, TRBD1, against the DNA was made. TRBV21-1 is a pseudogene. This CDR3 region has 15 residues. CDR3 DNA: TGTGCCAGCAGCAAGGAGCACGGGACAAACAATGAGCAGTTCTTC. Encoded protein: CASSKEHGTNNEQFF.

The chain links TRBV18 to TRBJ2-5; 7 nucleotides line up with TRBD1. V lost 3 bases, J lost 2 bases, and 3 bases stayed unmatched. This CDR3 is built from 14 residues. Germline V gene data show CDR1 as KGHSH and CDR2 as LQKENI. The CDR3 sequence: CASSPPGQQETQYF. The CDR3 DNA reads as TGTGCCAGCTCACCGCCGGGACAGCAAGAGACCCAGTACTTC.

The genes are TRBV5-1 and TRBJ2-1, with 7 bases identical to TRBD2. V dropped 4 bases and J dropped 8; count of bases not matched to a gene: 12. CDR3 size: 15 residues. Germline V gene data show CDR1 as SGHRS and CDR2 as YFSETQ. The CDR3 spells CASSRPLAGVYEQFF. CDR3 sequence (DNA): TGCGCCAGCAGCCGGCCCCTGGCGGGAGTCTATGAGCAGTTCTTC.

The rearrangement links TRBV19 to TRBJ2-1; no reliable D call. V lost 1 base, J lost 0 bases, and 10 bases lay in between. Germline V CDR1 and CDR2: LNHDA, SQIVND (reference sequence). This CDR3 region has 16 residues. This CDR3 is CASSIGPEHSYNEQFF. For the CDR3, the DNA is TGTGCCAGTAGTATAGGTCCCGAACACTCCTACAATGAGCAGTTCTTC.

The rearrangement joins TRBV9 to TRBJ2-1; TRBD2 agrees at 11 bases. Germline values: CDR1 SGDLS, CDR2 YYNGEE. The CDR3 extends over 16 amino acids. Germline trimming cut 0 bases from V and 3 bases from J; bases unmatched to any gene: 2. CDR3 nucleotide sequence: TGTGCCAGCAGCGTAGAAGGGACTAGCGGCTACAATGAGCAGTTCTTC. Amino acid sequence: CASSVEGTSGYNEQFF.

This clone was recorded a few times. This chain links TRBV5-1 with TRBJ1-6, with TRBD1 matching over 10 bases. The CDR3 totals 14 residues. V was clipped by 6 bases and J by 6 bases; unmatched bases: 3. In germline, CDR1 is SGHRS, CDR2 YFSETQ. CDR3 nucleotide sequence: TGCGCCAGCATCGGGACAGGGGTTAATTCACCCCTCCACTTT. This gives the protein CASIGTGVNSPLHF. Full variable domain (remainder filled in from reference TRBV5-1 and TRBJ1-6): KAGVTQTPRYLIKTRGQQVTLSCSPISGHRSVSWYQQTPGQGLQFLFEYFSETQRNKGNFPGRFSGRQFSNSRSEMNVSTLELGDSALYLCASIGTGVNSPLHFGNGTRLTVT.

The chain couples TRBV29-1 to TRBJ1-4, with 8 bases that match TRBD1. CDR3 length: 15 residues. The V segment lost 5 bases and the J segment 8 bases; nucleotides outside the gene matches: 13. CDR1 SQVTM and CDR2 ANQGSEA come from the germline V gene. CDR3 loop: CSVLPQGAKGEKLFF. The DNA for the CDR3 is TGCAGCGTTTTACCCCAGGGGGCTAAGGGAGAAAAACTGTTTTTT. The variable domain in full, with the rest retrieved from reference TRBV29-1 and TRBJ1-4, is SAVISQKPSRDICQRGTSLTIQCQVDSQVTMMFWYRQQPGQSLTLIATANQGSEATYESGFVIDKFPISRPNLTFSTLTVSNMSPEDSSIYLCSVLPQGAKGEKLFFGSGTQLSVL.

The chain couples TRBV5-1 to TRBJ2-3; TRBD1 matches 8 bases. The CDR3 totals 15 residues. V dropped 0 bases and J dropped 5; count of bases not matched to a gene: 5. Per germline, CDR1 SGHRS and CDR2 YFSETQ. The CDR3 bases are TGCGCCAGCAGCTTGGGGGACAGGCGCGGAGATACGCAGTATTTT. Translation: CASSLGDRRGDTQYF.

This chain connects TRBV18 to TRBJ2-3, with D unclear. This CDR3 has 13 amino acids. Between the trimmed V and J ends, which lost 3 bases and 5 bases, there was a span of 9 bases. Germline values: CDR1 KGHSH, CDR2 LQKENI. The CDR3 sequence: CASSPQSGDTQYF. The CDR3 DNA sequence: TGTGCCAGCTCACCTCAGTCGGGAGATACGCAGTATTTT.

This clone was seen a few times. The chain employs TRBV2 and TRBJ1-1; perhaps TRBD1 as D (5 bases). V lost 6 bases and J 11 bases, leaving 28 bases between the germline ends. Germline V gives CDR1 SNHLY, CDR2 FYNNEI. The CDR3 totals 16 residues. Here the CDR3 DNA reads TGTGCCAGCAGCCACCCGGAGGGGAAGCTTGAAGTCAGCGCTTTCTTT. Its protein is CASSHPEGKLEVSAFF.

In this sample, this clone turned up a few times. The rearrangement uses TRBV4-3 and TRBJ1-6, with TRBD1 matching 7 bases. The CDR3 consists of 15 residues. J lost 5 bases, V lost 1 base, and 2 bases had no gene match. Germline loops: CDR1 LGHNA, CDR2 YSLEER. In nucleotides, the CDR3 is TGCGCCAGCAGCCAAGCGACAGGGCATAATTCACCCCTCCACTTT. Its translation: CASSQATGHNSPLHF.

V usage is TRBV30 and J usage is TRBJ1-2, with D unresolved. Trimming pared 0 bases from V and 7 bases from J, leaving 6 bases between. The germline V gene has CDR1 GTSNPN and CDR2 SVGIG (reference sequence). This CDR3 region has 11 residues. CDR3 residues: CAWSVRGGYTF. The CDR3, as DNA: TGTGCCTGGAGTGTACGGGGTGGCTACACCTTC.

This sequence joins TRBV4-3 and TRBJ1-2; 7 bases fit TRBD1. V was clipped by 3 bases and J by 0 bases; unmatched bases: 16. The CDR3 totals 19 residues. Germline-derived CDR1 and CDR2 are LGHNA and YSLEER. In nucleotides, the CDR3 is TGCGCCAGCAGCCAGTCCGGTCGGGACAGCCGATCTTCTAACTATGGCTACACCTTC. Translating gives CASSQSGRDSRSSNYGYTF.